The clone carrying this T cell receptor (beta chain) was recorded only once. cDNA came from about 0.51 to 1 ug RNA primed by random hexamers. One entry per CDR3 protein, called by TCRdb with MiXCR from the immunoSEQ multiplex PCR reads. The repertoire holds about 80,000 distinct CDR3 sequences, with around 94% as singletons. This sample was taken from a study of CD8 T cells in Susac syndrome. The CDR3 has 15 residues. The germline gives CDR1 SGHDN, CDR2 FVKESK. V was clipped by 0 bases and J by 6 bases, with 15 bases between them. The sequence was collected from a human donor in good health. The genes are TRBV14 and TRBJ2-7; D is ambiguous. Sequencing input: CD8+ T cells from PBMCs. CDR3 residues: CASSQERIAHSEQYF. CDR3 in DNA: TGTGCCAGCAGCCAAGAGCGAATAGCCCACTCCGAGCAGTACTTC.